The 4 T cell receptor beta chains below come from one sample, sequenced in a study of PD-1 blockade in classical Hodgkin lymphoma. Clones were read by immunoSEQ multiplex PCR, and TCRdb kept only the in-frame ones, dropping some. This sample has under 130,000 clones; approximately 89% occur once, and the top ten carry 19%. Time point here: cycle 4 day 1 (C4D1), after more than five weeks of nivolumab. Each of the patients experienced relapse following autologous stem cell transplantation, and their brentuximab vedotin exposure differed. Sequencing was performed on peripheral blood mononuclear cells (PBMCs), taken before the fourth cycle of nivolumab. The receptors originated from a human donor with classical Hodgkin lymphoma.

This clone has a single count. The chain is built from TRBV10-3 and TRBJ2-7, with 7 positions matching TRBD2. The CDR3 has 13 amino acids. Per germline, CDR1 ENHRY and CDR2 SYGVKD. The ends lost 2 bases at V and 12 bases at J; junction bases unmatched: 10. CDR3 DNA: TGTGCCATCAGTGAGGCGGGGGTCCCCGGGCCGTACTTC. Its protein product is CAISEAGVPGPYF.

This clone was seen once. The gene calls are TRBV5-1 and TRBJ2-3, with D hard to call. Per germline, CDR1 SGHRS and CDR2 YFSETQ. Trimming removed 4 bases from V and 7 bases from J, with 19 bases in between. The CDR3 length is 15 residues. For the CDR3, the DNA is TGCGCCAGCAGCGTTAGCCTGAATGTGGGAAATACGCAGTATTTT. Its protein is CASSVSLNVGNTQYF.

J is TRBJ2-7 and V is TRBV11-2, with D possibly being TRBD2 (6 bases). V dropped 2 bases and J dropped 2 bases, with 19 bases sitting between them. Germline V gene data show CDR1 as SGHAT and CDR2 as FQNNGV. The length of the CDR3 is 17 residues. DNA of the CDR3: TGTGCCAGCAGCTTAAAGGCTTGGGTAGCGGAGACCTACGAGCAGTACTTC. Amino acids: CASSLKAWVAETYEQYF.

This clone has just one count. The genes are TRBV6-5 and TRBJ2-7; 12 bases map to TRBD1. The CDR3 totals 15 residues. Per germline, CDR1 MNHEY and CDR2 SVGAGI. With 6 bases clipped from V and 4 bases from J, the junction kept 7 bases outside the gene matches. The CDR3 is CASSRTGQGAYEQYF. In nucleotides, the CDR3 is TGTGCCAGCAGCCGTACGGGACAGGGGGCTTACGAGCAGTACTTC.